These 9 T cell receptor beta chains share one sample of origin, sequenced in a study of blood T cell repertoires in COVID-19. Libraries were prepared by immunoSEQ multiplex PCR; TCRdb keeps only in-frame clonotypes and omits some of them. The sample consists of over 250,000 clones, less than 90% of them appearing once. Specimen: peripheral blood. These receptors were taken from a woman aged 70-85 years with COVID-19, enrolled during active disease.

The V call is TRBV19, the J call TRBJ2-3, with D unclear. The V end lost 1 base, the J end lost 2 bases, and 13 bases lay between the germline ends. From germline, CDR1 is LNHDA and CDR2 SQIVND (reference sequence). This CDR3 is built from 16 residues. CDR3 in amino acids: CASSIGFQAHTDTQYF. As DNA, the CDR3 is TGTGCCAGTAGTATAGGGTTTCAGGCCCACACAGATACGCAGTATTTT.

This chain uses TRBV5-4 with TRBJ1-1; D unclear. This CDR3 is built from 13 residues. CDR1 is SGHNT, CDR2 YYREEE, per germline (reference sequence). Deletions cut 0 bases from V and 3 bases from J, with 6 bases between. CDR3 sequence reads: CASSLGGDTEAFF. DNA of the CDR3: TGTGCCAGCAGCTTGGGCGGAGACACTGAAGCTTTCTTT.

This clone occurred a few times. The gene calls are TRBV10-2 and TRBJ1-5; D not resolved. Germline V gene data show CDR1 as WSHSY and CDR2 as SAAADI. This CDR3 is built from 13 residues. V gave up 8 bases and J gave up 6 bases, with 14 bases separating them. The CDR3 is CASQSSSGQPQHF. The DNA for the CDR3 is TGCGCCAGCCAGTCATCGTCGGGTCAGCCCCAGCATTTT.

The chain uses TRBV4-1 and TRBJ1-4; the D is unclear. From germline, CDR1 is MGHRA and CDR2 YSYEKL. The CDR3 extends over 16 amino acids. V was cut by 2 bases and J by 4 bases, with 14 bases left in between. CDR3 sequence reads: CASSQPSRGYNEKLFF. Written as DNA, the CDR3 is TGCGCCAGCAGCCAACCCAGTAGAGGTTATAATGAAAAACTGTTTTTT.

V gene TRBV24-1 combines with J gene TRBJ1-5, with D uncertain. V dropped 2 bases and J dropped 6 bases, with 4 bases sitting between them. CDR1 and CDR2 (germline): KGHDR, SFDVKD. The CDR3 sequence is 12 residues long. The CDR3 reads CATSDSGQPQHF. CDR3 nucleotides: TGTGCCACCAGTGATTCGGGTCAGCCCCAGCATTTT.

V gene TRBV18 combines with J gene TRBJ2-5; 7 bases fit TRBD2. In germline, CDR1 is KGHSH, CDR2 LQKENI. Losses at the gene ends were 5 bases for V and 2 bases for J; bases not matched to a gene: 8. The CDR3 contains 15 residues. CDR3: CASSTRRAGQETQYF. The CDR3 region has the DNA TGTGCCAGCTCAACCAGGAGAGCGGGGCAAGAGACCCAGTACTTC.

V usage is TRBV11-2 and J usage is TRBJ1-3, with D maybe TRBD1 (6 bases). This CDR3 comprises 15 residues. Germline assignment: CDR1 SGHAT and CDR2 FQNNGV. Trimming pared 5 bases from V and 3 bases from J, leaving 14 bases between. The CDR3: CASSRKGDNGNTIYF. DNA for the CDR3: TGTGCCAGCAGCCGCAAGGGGGACAATGGAAACACCATATATTTT.

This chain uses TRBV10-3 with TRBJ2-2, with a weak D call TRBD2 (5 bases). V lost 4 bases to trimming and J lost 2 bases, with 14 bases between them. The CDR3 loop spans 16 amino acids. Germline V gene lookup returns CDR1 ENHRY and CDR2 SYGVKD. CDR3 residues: CAISVMEVPNTGELFF. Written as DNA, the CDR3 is TGTGCCATCAGTGTAATGGAGGTTCCTAACACCGGGGAGCTGTTTTTT.

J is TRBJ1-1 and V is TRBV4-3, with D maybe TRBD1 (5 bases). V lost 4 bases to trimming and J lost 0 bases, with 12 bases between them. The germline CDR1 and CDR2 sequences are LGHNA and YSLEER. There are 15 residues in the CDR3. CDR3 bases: TGCGCCAGCAGCCCCCAGGGAGGGGTGAACACTGAAGCTTTCTTT. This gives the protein CASSPQGGVNTEAFF.